This TCR beta chain was sequenced during a study of T cells in Graves' hyperthyroidism and ophthalmopathy. Study-level findings and limits: The model's output predicted ophthalmopathy at a median of 6.5 months prior to onset. Blood samples included most of the expanded thyroid clonotypes exceeding 0.001.

A note on this clonotype: Its antigen is unknown.

Amplification of TCR beta CDR3 regions used RNA as the template. TCR CDR3 underwent first-round RT-PCR with the HTBI primer set. TCRdb reprocessed the multiplex PCR reads with MiXCR, giving one entry per CDR3 protein. The repertoire holds 600,000 to 750,000 distinct CDR3 sequences, with around a sixth as singletons. Clinical symptoms, serum thyroxine and TRAb, thyroid ultrasound and orbital computed tomography together formed the diagnostic basis. Germline CDR1 reads MNHNS; CDR2 reads SASEGT. The CDR3 contains 15 residues. The V and J ends lost 6 bases and 9 bases respectively, with 21 bases between them.

The chain uses TRBV6-1 and TRBJ1-5, with D unresolved. Sequenced: blood. The sequence derives from a middle-aged man with Graves' hyperthyroidism. CDR3 coding DNA: TGTGCCAGCAGCCACGGTTCAGGACCCGATCGGCCCCAGCATTTT. Protein sequence: CASSHGSGPDRPQHF.